This TCR beta chain was sequenced in a study of shared clonotypes between healthy human individuals. General study findings and limits: Rarefaction showed sorted-subset sequencing was incomplete despite large depth. Limitation of the genetic and exposure-history diversity represented came from the few donors.

The data were produced by immunoSEQ multiplex PCR, yet TCRdb's version contains in-frame clones alone and is incomplete. This sample has approximately 2.3 million clones, with approximately 95% found just once. The CDR3 loop spans 11 amino acids. Germline V gene lookup returns CDR1 GTSNPN and CDR2 SVGIG (reference sequence). In this sample, this clone turned up a few times. Its target is unknown. At one boundary the junction diverges from the germline segment, which might be a read error. The chain is built from TRBV30 and TRBJ1-1; D is unresolved. The specimen sequenced was naive CD4+ T cells from PBMCs. Subset of the sample: CD45RA+ positively selected. The clonotype was recovered from a man aged 18 to 30 in good health. Some clones in this sample may be carry-over from other donors' samples. The CDR3 loop reads CAWSVTVRPTF. The CDR3 DNA reads as TGTGCCTGGAGTGTAACCGTTAGGCCGACCTTT. The variable domain in full, completed from reference TRBV30 and TRBJ1-1, reads SQTIHQWPATLVQPVGSPLSLECTVEGTSNPNLYWYRQAAGRGLQLLFYSVGIGQISSEVPQNLSASRPQDRQFILSSKKLLLSDSGFYLCAWSVTVRPTFGQGTRLTVV.